What follows is one T cell receptor (beta chain) and its context. Its antigen is as yet unknown. These data come from a study of cytomegalovirus exposure and HLA in healthy donors. Study-wide findings and caveats: Based on reports, TCR beta sequences accurately predicted HLA-A and HLA-B alleles for most subjects.

With 60 Vbeta and 13 Jbeta primers, the PCR was carried out. Only in-frame clones appear in the TCRdb table, and some are missing; sequencing was by immunoSEQ multiplex PCR. The sample shows 150,000 to 250,000 clones, and roughly 0.74% sits with its ten largest clones. The CDR3 is 16 residues long. V trimming: 2 bases; J trimming: 0 bases; junction bases outside the gene matches: 5. CDR1 SGHRS and CDR2 YFSETQ come from the germline V gene. This clonotype was obtained from a boy younger than 18 in good health and CMV-seronegative. The V gene is TRBV5-1, the J gene TRBJ1-3; 7 nucleotides line up with TRBD1. The sample was PBMCs. CDR3 sequence: CASSFATGSSGNTIYF. The CDR3 DNA reads as TGCGCCAGCAGCTTCGCGACAGGGTCCTCTGGAAACACCATATATTTT.